This T cell receptor beta chain was identified in a study of control samples from healthy donors and cancer patients. The CDR3 has 16 residues. The germline gives CDR1 SNHLY, CDR2 FYNNEI. Trimming stripped 6 bases from V and 3 bases from J, with 21 bases between. Assay: immunoSEQ multiplex PCR; the TCRdb copy retains only in-frame clones and omits some. The table has over 75,000 clones, almost 85% seen once; the top ten hold 1.5% to 2%. This TCR was recovered from a man aged 55 to 70 in good health. Sequencing input: blood. This chain uses TRBV2 with TRBJ2-7; TRBD1 is a possible D gene (6 bases). CDR3 in amino acids: CASSRSLGAVFYEQYF. The CDR3 DNA sequence: TGTGCCAGCAGCCGCTCTCTGGGGGCCGTTTTCTACGAGCAGTACTTC.